These T cell receptor beta chains were read from a single sample in a study of T cell responses to AZD1222 COVID-19 vaccine. The data were produced by immunoSEQ multiplex PCR, yet TCRdb's version contains in-frame clones alone and is incomplete. In the table there are approximately 94,000 clones, 80% to 90% of which are singletons. Specimen: peripheral blood, collected on day 0 of MenACWY control vaccination. The source of these receptors is an adult in good health. CDR3s include the opening cysteine and the closing phenylalanine or tryptophan. A D gene is named only where the DNA matches it firmly. Clone size is not always given. Where it is, it says once, few, many or a class for expanded clones.

abundance,d_gene,j_gene,v_gene,CDR3nt,CDR3aa
NA,TRBD1,TRBJ1-6,TRBV28,TGTGCCAGCAGGCCGGGACAGATTAATTCACCCCTCCACTTT,CASRPGQINSPLHF
many,NA,TRBJ2-7,TRBV6-5,TGTGCCAGCTCCTCCGGCCCCTGGGGCGAGCAGTACTTC,CASSSGPWGEQYF
NA,NA,TRBJ1-6,TRBV30,TGTGCCTGGGCCTCCTTCGGCAGTTCACCCCTCCACTTT,CAWASFGSSPLHF
NA,NA,TRBJ2-5,TRBV11-1,TGTGCCAGCAGCTTAGCGCAGGCGGGACAAGAGACCCAGTACTTC,CASSLAQAGQETQYF
NA,NA,TRBJ1-1,TRBV10-3,TGTGCCATCAGGGCCCAGGGTGGCACTGAAGCTTTCTTT,CAIRAQGGTEAFF
NA,TRBD2,TRBJ2-1,TRBV9,TGTGCCAGCAGCACGGGACTAGCGGTTGGAAATGAGCAGTTCTTC,CASSTGLAVGNEQFF
NA,NA,TRBJ2-2,TRBV9,TGTGCCAGCAGCCCCCGACAGGTTAACACCGGGGAGCTGTTTTTT,CASSPRQVNTGELFF
NA,TRBD2,TRBJ2-2,TRBV11-3,TGTGCCAGCACCCCGGGAGGGACCGGGGAGCTGTTTTTT,CASTPGGTGELFF
NA,TRBD1,TRBJ2-6,TRBV18,TGTGCCAGCTCACCAGGACAGGGCGCCGTCCTGACTTTC,CASSPGQGAVLTF
NA,NA,TRBJ2-1,TRBV5-6,TGTGCCAGCAGCACCGGCCAGGGGCGGGCGCAGTTCTTC,CASSTGQGRAQFF
NA,NA,TRBJ2-7,TRBV7-9,TGTGCCAGCAGCTCCCCCTCCGTGGACGAGCAGTACTTC,CASSSPSVDEQYF
many,TRBD1,TRBJ1-1,TRBV7-2,TGTGCCAGCAGTACAGGGGGCGATGAAGCTTTCTTT,CASSTGGDEAFF
NA,TRBD1,TRBJ2-6,TRBV19,TGTGCCAGTAGCCCCTGGCCCTTGCAGGGGGCCAGGTCTGGGGCCAACGTCCTGACTTTC,CASSPWPLQGARSGANVLTF
NA,NA,TRBJ2-2,TRBV4-2,TGTGCCAGCAGCCCCCGCCTAGCAGCTACCGGGGAGCTGTTTTTT,CASSPRLAATGELFF
NA,NA,TRBJ2-2,TRBV19,NA,CASTPAWGRGAVF
NA,NA,TRBJ1-2,TRBV28,TGTGCCAGCAGTTTATCACAGGCCACGGTGCGGGGCTACACCTTC,CASSLSQATVRGYTF
NA,NA,TRBJ1-2,TRBV7-2,TGTGCCAGCAGCTCCTCCCTCTTGGCCGGGGGCTATGGCTACACCTTC,CASSSSLLAGGYGYTF
NA,NA,TRBJ1-1,TRBV21-1,TGTGCCAGCACCTTTCCCGAATCGCAGAGATTCCATATGAACACTGAAGCTTTCTTT,CASTFPESQRFHMNTEAFF
NA,NA,TRBJ1-2,TRBV27,TGTGCCAGCAGTTTGTCACAGCCAAACTATGGCTACACCTTC,CASSLSQPNYGYTF
NA,NA,TRBJ2-3,TRBV6-5,TGTGCCAGCAGCGAGAAACGCGGGGATACGCAGTATTTT,CASSEKRGDTQYF
NA,NA,TRBJ2-7,TRBV5-1,TGCGCCAGCAGCTTGGCCCTCACGGGCGGGTTATCCTACGAGCAGTACTTC,CASSLALTGGLSYEQYF
NA,TRBD1,TRBJ2-1,TRBV7-2,TGTGCCAGCAGCCAAGACAGGGGGGGGTACAATGAGCAGTTCTTC,CASSQDRGGYNEQFF
NA,TRBD1,TRBJ1-2,TRBV6-5,TGTGCCAGCAGGACCGGGACAGCTATCTATGGCTACACCTTC,CASRTGTAIYGYTF
NA,TRBD1,TRBJ1-6,TRBV5-4,TGTGCCAGCAGCTTGCATACGACAGGGGGGGGTTCACCCCTCCACTTT,CASSLHTTGGGSPLHF
NA,TRBD1,TRBJ2-3,TRBV19,TGTGCCGCCGGGACAGCCGGCACAGATACGCAGTATTTT,CAAGTAGTDTQYF
few,NA,TRBJ1-3,TRBV3-1/TRBV3-2,TGTGCCAGCAGCCATGACAGCTCTGGAAACACCATATATTTT,CASSHDSSGNTIYF
NA,NA,TRBJ2-2,TRBV11-3,TGTGCCAGCAGCCACAGAGGGGGGGACACCGGGGAGCTGTTTTTT,CASSHRGGDTGELFF
NA,TRBD1,TRBJ1-1,TRBV7-2,TGTGCCAGCAGCTTTCAGGGGGTTGGAGTGGTCGCTTTCTTT,CASSFQGVGVVAFF
NA,TRBD1,TRBJ1-1,TRBV7-2,TGTGCCAGCAGCGTAGAAACAGGGGGGAGCACTGAAGCTTTCTTT,CASSVETGGSTEAFF
NA,NA,TRBJ2-2,TRBV15,TGTGCCACCGGTTACACCGGGGAGCTGTTTTTT,CATGYTGELFF
NA,NA,TRBJ2-1,TRBV27,TGTGCCAGCAGTCCTAACCTGTGGAGGGGGCGGGACAATGAGCAGTTCTTC,CASSPNLWRGRDNEQFF
NA,TRBD1,TRBJ1-1,TRBV30,TGTGCCTGGAGAAGACAGGGACTTGAAGCTTTCTTT,CAWRRQGLEAFF
few,NA,TRBJ2-7,TRBV30,TGTGCCTGGAGTTCCCGCTACGAGCAGTACTTC,CAWSSRYEQYF
NA,NA,TRBJ1-1,TRBV20-1,TGCAGTGCCGCCGGACAGAGTGAAGCTTTCTTT,CSAAGQSEAFF
NA,NA,TRBJ1-1,TRBV29-1,TGCAGCGTTGCCCGGACAGCTGGCCGCACTGAAGCTTTCTTT,CSVARTAGRTEAFF
NA,NA,TRBJ1-6,TRBV6-6,TGTGCCAGCAGTCTCCTGGGAAGGGAAGGGTCACCCCTCCACTTT,CASSLLGREGSPLHF
NA,TRBD2,TRBJ2-3,TRBV9,TGTGCCAGCAGCGTAGTGGATTTCCGACTAGCGGGAGTAAATACGCAGTATTTT,CASSVVDFRLAGVNTQYF
NA,TRBD1,TRBJ2-5,TRBV25-1,TGTGCCAGCAGTGGCTCAGGACAGGGAACAGGGCTGGGGGAGACCCAGTACTTC,CASSGSGQGTGLGETQYF
NA,NA,TRBJ1-2,TRBV28,TGTGCCAGCAGTGTTTATGGAGCAGGGCCCTATGGCTACACCTTC,CASSVYGAGPYGYTF